This T cell receptor beta chain was retrieved from a study of a mutant IDH1 vaccine in newly diagnosed glioma. Some clones are missing from TCRdb's copy, which holds only in-frame ones; the method was immunoSEQ multiplex PCR. The sample lists around 78,000 clones; 65% to 90% were seen once. As to this clone: What it binds is not known.

As to time point: week 23, last vaccination. Every vaccination contained 300 ug of the mutant IDH1 20-mer peptide and was paired with topical imiquimod. Germline V gene lookup returns CDR1 MGHRA and CDR2 YSYEKL. The CDR3 runs 16 residues. J was trimmed by 3 bases and V by 4 bases; bases with no gene match: 10. The clonotype originates from a man in his thirties or forties with glioma. Some clones in this sample may be carry-over from other donors' samples. The chain couples TRBV4-1 to TRBJ2-7; 9 bases align to TRBD2. The sample in question was PBMCs, obtained from a glioma patient whose treatment included an IDH1 peptide vaccine. The CDR3 spells CASSPYIGTSYYEQYF. The CDR3 DNA follows: TGCGCCAGCAGCCCGTACATCGGGACTAGCTACTACGAGCAGTACTTC.